A selection of T cell receptor beta chains follows, all from one sample in a study of cytomegalovirus exposure and HLA in healthy donors. The data were produced by immunoSEQ multiplex PCR, yet TCRdb's version contains in-frame clones alone and is incomplete. In the table there are approximately 210,000 clones, about 91% of which are singletons. The sequenced sample consisted of PBMCs. The receptors originated from a woman aged 18-29 years in good health and CMV-seronegative. The CDR3 runs from the conserved cysteine through the conserved F or W. D genes are given only for firm matches.

cdr3_aa v_call d_call j_call
CASSLSIGGPYTGELFF TRBV27 NA TRBJ2-2
CATSSPGQGSRGNQPQHF TRBV15 TRBD1 TRBJ1-5
CSGTGGLSSYNEQFF TRBV29-1 TRBD1 TRBJ2-1
CASSPGYFTDTQYF TRBV27 NA TRBJ2-3
CASSAGAVTEAFF TRBV19 NA TRBJ1-1
CASRGRGQNPNEKLFF TRBV28 NA TRBJ1-4
CASSTGGGTDTQYF TRBV28 NA TRBJ2-3
CASSPGLAGRTGELFF TRBV7-2 TRBD2 TRBJ2-2
CASLNYRFEKLFF TRBV28 NA TRBJ1-4
CASSLSGRGRLEQYF TRBV27 NA TRBJ2-7
CASTSSGETDTQYF TRBV28 TRBD2 TRBJ2-3
CASSSSRTSGQSDTQYF TRBV7-9 TRBD2 TRBJ2-3
CASSVGQGNQPQHF TRBV7-2 NA TRBJ1-5
CASSLAYRTGGSEAFF TRBV7-2 TRBD1 TRBJ1-1
CSVERAGENEQFF TRBV29-1 NA TRBJ2-1
CASSPPPWVSDNEQFF TRBV9 NA TRBJ2-1
CASSFATGEQYF TRBV5-4 NA TRBJ2-7
CASSLTQNVEQFF TRBV9 NA TRBJ2-1
CASSYFGHLNQETQYF TRBV6-5 NA TRBJ2-5
CAWAPPDTSNQPQHF TRBV30 NA TRBJ1-5
CASSLLAGGPRAKNIQYF TRBV7-6 TRBD2 TRBJ2-4
CTSSTVFSNQPQHF TRBV1 NA TRBJ1-5